A single sample gave rise to the 15 T cell receptor beta chains below, sequenced in a study of regulatory T cells in long-lasting Graves disease. Noted time point: newly diagnosed GD, antithyroid drugs for less than 3 months. Following extraction of RNA from PBMCs, that RNA was used to make the TCR library. In building TCR beta libraries, iRepertoire HTBI primers were used together with Arm-PCR of CDR3 regions. TCRdb reanalysed the multiplex PCR reads using MiXCR and keeps one entry per CDR3 protein. The sample consists of fewer than 350,000 distinct CDR3 sequences, about 20% of them appearing once. The material was peripheral blood mononuclear cells (PBMCs), obtained at new diagnosis, from a patient treated with antithyroid drugs. These receptors all stem from a female donor with Graves disease.

J is TRBJ1-1 and V is TRBV3-1; D is unclear. The germline CDR1 and CDR2 sequences are LGHDT and YNNKEL (reference sequence). The CDR3 extends over 14 amino acids. V dropped 4 bases and J dropped 1 base, with 10 bases sitting between them. The CDR3 nucleotides read TGTGCCAGCAGCCGGCCGGGAAGGAACACTGAAGCTTTCTTT. This sequence encodes CASSRPGRNTEAFF.

CDR3 bases: TGTGCCAGCAGGACTCCGGGTAATCAGCCCCAGCATTTT. The encoded protein is CASRTPGNQPQHF. This chain links TRBV28 with TRBJ1-5; D remains unclear. V was shortened by 6 bases and J by 4 bases, with 10 bases between the two germline ends. Germline loops: CDR1 MDHEN, CDR2 SYDVKM. The length of the CDR3 is 13 residues.

This clonotype was detected many times. J is TRBJ2-7 and V is TRBV6-1; D is undetermined. The ends were cut back, 3 bases at V and 4 bases at J, with 16 bases in the middle. CDR1 MNHNS and CDR2 SASEGT come from the germline V gene. The CDR3 totals 15 residues. The CDR3 sequence is CASSEAAVSVYEQYF. The DNA for the CDR3 is TGTGCCAGCAGTGAGGCAGCTGTTTCCGTATACGAGCAGTACTTC.

V and J are TRBV7-8 and TRBJ2-4, with TRBD2 identical over 7 bases. Germline assignment: CDR1 SGHVS and CDR2 FQNEAQ. V shed 4 bases and J 0 bases; nucleotides not matched to a gene: 6. The CDR3 sequence is 16 residues long. The CDR3 DNA reads TGTGCCAGCAGCTCAGTAGCGGGTGAAGCCAAAAACATTCAGTACTTC. Encoded protein: CASSSVAGEAKNIQYF.

This chain joins TRBV6-1 and TRBJ2-3, with 13 bases lining up with TRBD2. V dropped 2 bases and J dropped 5; count of bases not matched to a gene: 10. Germline V gene data show CDR1 as MNHNS and CDR2 as SASEGT. This CDR3 is built from 18 residues. This CDR3 is CASSEYGTSGTPGDTQYF. In DNA, the CDR3 is TGTGCCAGCAGTGAATACGGGACTAGCGGGACCCCCGGAGATACGCAGTATTTT.

This chain links TRBV20-1 with TRBJ1-6, with 8 bases matching TRBD1. CDR3 length: 18 amino acids. The junction had 8 bases not matched to a gene; V was cut back by 1 base and J by 0 bases. Germline V gives CDR1 DFQATT, CDR2 SNEGSKA (reference sequence). The CDR3 DNA reads TGCAGTGCTAGAGTTAGACAGGGGTTGAGCTCCTATAATTCACCCCTCCACTTT. Translated: CSARVRQGLSSYNSPLHF.

This clonotype occurred many times. V usage is TRBV3-1 and J usage is TRBJ2-5, with TRBD1 matching over 7 bases. The CDR3 totals 14 residues. With V trimmed by 4 bases and J by 2 bases, 4 bases remained unmatched. Looked up from germline, CDR1 is LGHDT and CDR2 is YNNKEL (reference sequence). The CDR3 region has the DNA TGTGCCAGCAGCCTTCGGGACAGTCAAGAGACCCAGTACTTC. Translation: CASSLRDSQETQYF.

The rearrangement uses TRBV6-1 and TRBJ2-7; 7 bases fit TRBD1. This CDR3 comprises 15 residues. The trim removed 6 bases at V and 3 bases at J, leaving 11 bases unmatched. CDR1 MNHNS and CDR2 SASEGT come from the germline V gene. DNA of the CDR3: TGTGCCAGCAGCCGACAGGGATCTCCGGTCTACGAGCAGTACTTC. It encodes CASSRQGSPVYEQYF.

Many counts were recorded for this clonotype. The gene calls are TRBV12-3 or TRBV12-4 and TRBJ2-7; D tentatively reads TRBD1 or TRBD2 (5 bases each). Trimming pared 5 bases from V and 6 bases from J, leaving 23 bases between. This CDR3 region has 16 residues. CDR3 nucleotides: TGTGCCAGCAGTCCCTTGATGGGGCCCGGAGGTGGCGAGCAGTACTTC. It specifies CASSPLMGPGGGEQYF.

This clonotype was counted many times. This sequence joins TRBV7-2 and TRBJ2-2, with TRBD2 as a possible D gene (7 bases). Trimming took 9 bases from V and 5 from J, leaving 19 bases between them. CDR3 length equals 15 residues. Germline V gene lookup returns CDR1 SGHTA and CDR2 FQGNSA. This chain's CDR3 is CASPRGLTKTGELFF. The CDR3 nucleotides are TGTGCCAGTCCGCGGGGGCTGACTAAAACCGGGGAGCTGTTTTTT.

With regard to this clonotype: Because it lacks the conserved phenylalanine or tryptophan at the end, this CDR3 is likely a read error. CDR3 protein: CASSFSRGGRNEQFL. For the CDR3, the DNA is TGTGCCAGCAGTTTCTCTCGCGGAGGGCGGAATGAGCAGTTCCTC. The chain employs TRBV27 and TRBJ2-1; perhaps TRBD2 as D (6 bases). The germline V gene encodes CDR1 MNHEY and CDR2 SMNVEV (reference sequence). V lost 3 bases to trimming and J lost 7 bases, with 16 bases between them. The CDR3 has 15 amino acids.

This clonotype has at least ten counts. V and J are TRBV30 and TRBJ2-7, with 8 nucleotides matching TRBD2. This CDR3 has 12 residues. V was clipped by 7 bases and J by 5 bases; unmatched bases: 7. Germline V CDR1 and CDR2: GTSNPN, SVGIG (reference sequence). The CDR3: CASGLESHEQYF. CDR3 in DNA: TGTGCCTCGGGACTAGAATCCCACGAGCAGTACTTC.

This clonotype was counted ten times or more. One end of the junction is discordant with germline, which a read error may explain. J is TRBJ1-3 and V is TRBV11-3; the D is unclear. This CDR3 has 13 residues. From germline, CDR1 is SGHNT and CDR2 YENEEA. The CDR3 DNA follows: TGTGCCAGCAGCTTAAACTCTGGAAGCACCATATATTTT. Translating gives CASSLNSGSTIYF.

This clonotype was found many times. The chain has TRBV12-3 or TRBV12-4 and TRBJ2-2, with 9 nucleotides matching TRBD2. V lost 5 bases to trimming and J lost 8 bases; unmatched junction nucleotides: 9. The CDR3 loop spans 15 amino acids. CDR3 sequence: CASSPVVAGEGELFF. The CDR3 region has the DNA TGTGCCAGCAGTCCCGTGGTAGCGGGAGAGGGGGAGCTGTTTTTT.

Many counts were recorded for this clonotype. The chain links TRBV2 to TRBJ1-2; D perhaps matches TRBD1 (5 bases). With 3 bases removed from V and 3 bases from J, the gap between germline ends came to 11 bases. The V gene's germline CDR1 is SNHLY and CDR2 FYNNEI. There are 14 residues in the CDR3. The chain's CDR3 is CASSDREKDYGYTF. In nucleotides, the CDR3 is TGTGCCAGCAGTGACAGGGAAAAGGACTATGGCTACACCTTC. Filled out from reference TRBV2 and TRBJ1-2, the complete variable domain reads EPEVTQTPSHQVTQMGQEVILRCVPISNHLYFYWYRQILGQKVEFLVSFYNNEISEKSEIFDDQFSVERPDGSNFTLKIRSTKLEDSAMYFCASSDREKDYGYTFGSGTRLTVV.